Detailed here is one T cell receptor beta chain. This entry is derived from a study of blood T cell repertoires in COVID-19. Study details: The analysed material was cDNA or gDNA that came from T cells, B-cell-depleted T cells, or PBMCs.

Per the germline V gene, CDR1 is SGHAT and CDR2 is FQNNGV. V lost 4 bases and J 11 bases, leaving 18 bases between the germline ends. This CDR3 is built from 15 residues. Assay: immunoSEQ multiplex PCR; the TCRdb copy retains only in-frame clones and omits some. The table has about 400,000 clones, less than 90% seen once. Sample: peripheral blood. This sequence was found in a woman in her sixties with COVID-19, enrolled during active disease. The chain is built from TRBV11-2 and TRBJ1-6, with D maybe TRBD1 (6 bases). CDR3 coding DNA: TGTGCCAGCAGCTCTATAGGGGGACGGGAAGCACCCCTCCACTTT. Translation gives CASSSIGGREAPLHF.